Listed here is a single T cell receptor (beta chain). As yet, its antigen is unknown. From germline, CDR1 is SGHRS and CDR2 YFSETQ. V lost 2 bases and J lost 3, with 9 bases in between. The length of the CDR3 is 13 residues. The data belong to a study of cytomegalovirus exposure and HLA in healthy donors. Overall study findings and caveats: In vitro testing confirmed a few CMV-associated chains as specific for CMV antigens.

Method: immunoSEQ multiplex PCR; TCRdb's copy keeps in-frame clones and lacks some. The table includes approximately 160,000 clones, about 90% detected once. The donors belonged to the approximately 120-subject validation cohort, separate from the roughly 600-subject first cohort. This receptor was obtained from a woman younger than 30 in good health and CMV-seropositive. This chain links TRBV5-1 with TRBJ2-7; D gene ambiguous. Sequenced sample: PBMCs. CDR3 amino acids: CASSFGSGYEQYF. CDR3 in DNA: TGCGCCAGCAGCTTTGGCTCTGGCTACGAGCAGTACTTC.